This entry describes one T cell receptor beta chain. Its antigen is not known. cDNA libraries for TRB were generated by 5' RACE incorporating UMI labels. Following a re-call of the 5' RACE reads, TCRdb has one entry per CDR3 protein and lacks DNA. Its table lists approximately 59,000 distinct CDR3 sequences. Germline CDR1 SQVTM, CDR2 ANQGSEA. The CDR3 runs 11 residues. This specimen belongs to a study of CXCR3-negative and CXCR3-positive naive CD8 T cells. Study background: Per library, roughly 1.4 +/- 0.3 million reads; about 150 million TRB reads overall.

The study's findings and limits: The study found more hydrophobic TRB CDR3s in CXCR3-positive naive cells than in CXCR3-negative naive cells. CXCR3 expression dropped partially after cryopreservation, and most assays relied on fresh PBMCs. Memory, not naive, CXCR3-negative and CXCR3-positive cells differed in TRBV-TRBJ usage.

Sequenced: naive CXCR3+ CD8+ T cells from blood. The subset was: CD45RO-CCR7+CD27+CD95- naive CD8+ T cells expressing CXCR3 (TNR3+). The chain carries TRBV29-1 and TRBJ2-1; TCRdb reports TRBD1, a call that lacks DNA to check it against. This clonotype was obtained from a human donor in good health. Some clones in this sample may be carry-over from other donors' samples. CDR3 sequence: CSVEESPGQFF.